This T cell receptor (beta chain) was documented in a study of identical twins. This clonotype has a count of ten or more. Using its own MiXCR run on the 5' RACE reads, TCRdb lists one record per CDR3 protein. Counted here are about 240,000 distinct CDR3 sequences, about 10% occurring once; the ten biggest clones make up about a tenth. CDR1 and CDR2 from the germline V gene are MDHEN and SYDVKM. The V and J ends lost 4 bases and 3 bases, in that order; junction bases with no gene match: 4. This CDR3 is 14 amino acids long. The source material was memory T cells sorted from blood. V is TRBV28 and J is TRBJ2-3, with 7 bases lining up with TRBD2. The TCR comes from a man between 45 and 60 years old in good health. In DNA, the CDR3 is TGTGCCAGCAGTTCTGTCGGGGGGACAGATACGCAGTATTTT. Protein product: CASSSVGGTDTQYF.